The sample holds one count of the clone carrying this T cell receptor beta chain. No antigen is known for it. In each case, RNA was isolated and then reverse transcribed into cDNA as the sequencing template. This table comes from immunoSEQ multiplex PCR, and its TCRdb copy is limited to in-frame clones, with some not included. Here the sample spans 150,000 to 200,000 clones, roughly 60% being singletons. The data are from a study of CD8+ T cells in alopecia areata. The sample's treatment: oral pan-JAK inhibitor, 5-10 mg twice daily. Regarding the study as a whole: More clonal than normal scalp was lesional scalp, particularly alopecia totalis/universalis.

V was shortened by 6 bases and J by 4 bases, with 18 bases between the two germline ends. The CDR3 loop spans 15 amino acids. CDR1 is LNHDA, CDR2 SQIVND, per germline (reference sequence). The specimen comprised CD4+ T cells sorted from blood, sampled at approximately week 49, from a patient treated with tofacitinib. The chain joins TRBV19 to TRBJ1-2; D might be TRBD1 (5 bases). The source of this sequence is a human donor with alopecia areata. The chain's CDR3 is CASSPLGERGYGYTF. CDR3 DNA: TGTGCCAGTAGCCCCCTGGGCGAAAGGGGCTATGGCTACACCTTC.